The rows below give T cell receptor beta chains drawn from one sample of a study of cytomegalovirus exposure and HLA in healthy donors. Data came from immunoSEQ multiplex PCR; TCRdb stores just in-frame clones and leaves some out. In the table there are 160,000 or so clones, roughly 79% of which are singletons. Material for sequencing was PBMCs. Source of these receptors: a woman under 30 in good health and CMV-seropositive. The CDR3 runs from the conserved cysteine through the conserved F or W. D genes are given only for firm matches. Clone size is stated in some rows and not others, as once, few, many or a class when expanded.

CASSTGIGEAFF	TGTGCCAGCAGCACAGGGATAGGTGAAGCTTTCTTT	-	-	TRBJ1-1	TRBV6-4
CAWSLAGGSYEQYF	TGTGCCTGGAGTCTGGCGGGGGGCTCCTACGAGCAGTACTTC	-	TRBD2	TRBJ2-7	TRBV30
CAWSLGQENSPLHF	TGTGCCTGGAGCCTCGGACAGGAAAATTCACCCCTCCACTTT	-	TRBD1	TRBJ1-6	TRBV30
CASSADFYEQYF	TGTGCCAGCAGTGCAGACTTCTACGAGCAGTACTTC	-	-	TRBJ2-7	TRBV6-6
CASRKPSGAYGYTF	TGTGCCAGCAGAAAACCCAGTGGAGCCTATGGCTACACCTTC	-	-	TRBJ1-2	TRBV6-1
CSVIPGLPRTDTQYF	TGCAGCGTGATACCGGGACTACCACGAACAGATACGCAGTATTTT	-	TRBD2	TRBJ2-3	TRBV29-1
CASSLAGGDTQYF	TGTGCCAGCAGCTTAGCCGGCGGGGATACGCAGTATTTT	-	-	TRBJ2-3	TRBV7-8
CASSVITGIDTQYF	TGTGCCAGCAGCGTAATTACAGGGATAGATACGCAGTATTTT	-	-	TRBJ2-3	TRBV9
CAGRLAGGYSTDTQYF	TGTGCCGGGAGACTAGCGGGGGGCTATAGCACAGATACGCAGTATTTT	-	TRBD2	TRBJ2-3	TRBV30
CASSFAGASYNEQFF	TGCGCCAGCAGCTTCGCAGGGGCCTCCTACAATGAGCAGTTCTTC	-	-	TRBJ2-1	TRBV5-1
CSSHRDRAYTDTQYF	TGTTCCAGCCACAGGGACAGGGCATACACAGATACGCAGTATTTT	once	TRBD1	TRBJ2-3	TRBV7-9
CASSVTITGGGQYF	TGTGCCAGCAGCGTTACGATTACTGGGGGCGGGCAGTATTTT	-	-	TRBJ2-3	TRBV7-2
CASSGTGLADNSPLHF	TGTGCCAGCAGTGGGACAGGTCTGGCGGATAATTCACCCCTCCACTTT	once	TRBD1	TRBJ1-6	TRBV6-1
CASSFVDRLWGYTF	TGTGCCAGCAGCTTTGTGGACAGATTATGGGGCTACACCTTC	-	-	TRBJ1-2	TRBV5-4
CASSFKGAGGYTF	TGCGCCAGCAGTTTTAAGGGGGCCGGAGGCTACACCTTC	-	TRBD1	TRBJ1-2	TRBV4-1
CASSGLSGGAFGELFF	TGTGCCAGCAGCGGCCTTAGCGGGGGGGCATTCGGGGAGCTGTTTTTT	-	TRBD2	TRBJ2-2	TRBV11-3
CASSPWTGGLYEQYF	TGTGCCAGCAGTCCGTGGACAGGGGGCTTATACGAGCAGTACTTC	-	TRBD1	TRBJ2-7	TRBV6-5
CASSRGGRDTQYF	TGTGCCAGCAGTAGGGGTGGGCGAGATACGCAGTATTTT	-	-	TRBJ2-3	TRBV25-1
CASSLRDRGGPGNTIYF	TGTGCCAGCAGCTTACGGGACCGGGGGGGGCCCGGAAACACCATATATTTT	-	-	TRBJ1-3	TRBV7-6
CSVSGYQETQYF	TGCAGCGTTTCAGGTTATCAAGAGACCCAGTACTTC	-	-	TRBJ2-5	TRBV29-1
CATLGAVRAPLQETQYF	TGTGCCACCCTGGGGGCAGTCAGGGCTCCACTCCAAGAGACCCAGTACTTC	-	-	TRBJ2-5	TRBV7-9
CASSQVQGASNYGYTF	TGTGCCAGCAGCCAAGTACAGGGGGCCTCTAACTATGGCTACACCTTC	-	TRBD1	TRBJ1-2	TRBV14
CASSLTLGSGNTIYF	TGTGCCAGCAGCTTGACATTAGGCTCTGGAAACACCATATATTTT	once	-	TRBJ1-3	TRBV11-2
CASRGTDSYEQYF	TGTGCCAGCCGGGGGACAGACTCCTACGAGCAGTACTTC	-	-	TRBJ2-7	TRBV19
CASSKRYQNTDKQYF	TGTGCCAGCAGCAAACGCTACCAGAACACAGATAAGCAGTATTTT	-	-	TRBJ2-3	TRBV7-8
CASSSGLGEKLFF	TGTGCCAGCAGCTCAGGGCTGGGTGAAAAACTGTTTTTT	-	-	TRBJ1-4	TRBV7-9
CSGGGTDTQYF	TGCAGCGGGGGAGGCACAGATACGCAGTATTTT	-	-	TRBJ2-3	TRBV20-1
CASSPLLGQYSEQYF	TGTGCCAGCAGCCCCTTATTGGGACAGTACTCCGAGCAGTACTTC	-	TRBD1	TRBJ2-7	TRBV7-9
CASSYMLGQNYEQYF	TGTGCCAGCAGCTACATGTTGGGACAGAACTACGAGCAGTACTTC	-	TRBD1	TRBJ2-7	TRBV7-2
CASSLGQTSTDTQYF	TGTGCCAGCAGCTTAGGCCAGACTAGCACAGATACGCAGTATTTT	-	-	TRBJ2-3	TRBV11-3
CASSLSADSSPLHF	TGTGCCAGCAGCTTGTCGGCGGACAGCTCACCCCTCCACTTT	-	-	TRBJ1-6	TRBV7-9
CATRQGRIPPGYTF	TGTGCCACTAGACAGGGTCGGATTCCCCCTGGCTACACCTTC	-	TRBD1	TRBJ1-2	TRBV6-5
CASRPLGINEQFF	TGTGCCAGCAGACCACTAGGAATCAATGAGCAGTTCTTC	-	-	TRBJ2-1	TRBV7-7
CAVTPGTGGIRTEAFF	TGTGCCGTTACCCCCGGGACAGGGGGCATTAGGACTGAAGCTTTCTTT	-	TRBD1	TRBJ1-1	TRBV10-3
CASLRQKGGSYEQYF	TGTGCCAGCCTTAGACAGAAAGGGGGCTCCTACGAGCAGTACTTC	-	-	TRBJ2-7	TRBV2
CASSSMALRGGKLFF	TGTGCCAGCAGCTCAATGGCGCTCCGGGGTGGAAAACTGTTTTTT	-	-	TRBJ1-4	TRBV7-9
CASSQEISRTVPLYNEQFF	TGCGCCAGCAGCCAAGAGATAAGTCGAACAGTACCCTTATACAATGAGCAGTTCTTC	-	-	TRBJ2-1	TRBV4-3
CASSQDGAGGIETQYF	TGCGCCAGCAGCCAAGATGGGGCGGGGGGCATAGAGACCCAGTACTTC	-	TRBD2	TRBJ2-5	TRBV4-3
CASTRTGETGELFF	TGTGCCAGCACTAGGACAGGGGAAACCGGGGAGCTGTTTTTT	-	TRBD1	TRBJ2-2	TRBV6-1
CASSLSGFRQRGGPEQYF	TGTGCCAGCAGCTTATCAGGTTTCCGTCAGCGGGGGGGCCCCGAGCAGTACTTC	-	TRBD2	TRBJ2-7	TRBV7-8
CASSLEGQEFETQYF	TGTGCCAGCAGCTTAGAGGGACAGGAATTTGAAACCCAGTACTTC	-	TRBD1	TRBJ2-5	TRBV7-2
CASSQENQRAYEQYF	TGTGCCAGCAGCCAAGAGAACCAGAGGGCCTACGAGCAGTACTTC	-	-	TRBJ2-7	TRBV4-2